The clone carrying this TCR beta chain was recorded many times. The V segment lost 8 bases and the J segment 4 bases; nucleotides outside the gene matches: 7. Germline-derived CDR1 and CDR2 are LGHNT and FRNRAP. The CDR3 is 13 residues long. These data are taken from a study of T cells in Graves' hyperthyroidism and ophthalmopathy. Authors of the study amplified TCR beta CDR3 regions from RNA transcripts. TCR CDR3 underwent first-round RT-PCR with the HTBI primer set. TCRdb processed the multiplex PCR reads anew with MiXCR; each CDR3 protein has one entry. Of about 520,000 distinct CDR3 sequences listed, less than 25% are singletons.

Material for sequencing was blood. The chain combines TRBV12-5 with TRBJ2-7; 8 bases are shared with TRBD1. The TCR was taken from a man aged 18-30 years with Graves' hyperthyroidism. CDR3 loop: CASTKGTGYEQYF. The DNA for the CDR3 is TGTGCTAGTACGAAGGGGACAGGTTACGAGCAGTACTTC.